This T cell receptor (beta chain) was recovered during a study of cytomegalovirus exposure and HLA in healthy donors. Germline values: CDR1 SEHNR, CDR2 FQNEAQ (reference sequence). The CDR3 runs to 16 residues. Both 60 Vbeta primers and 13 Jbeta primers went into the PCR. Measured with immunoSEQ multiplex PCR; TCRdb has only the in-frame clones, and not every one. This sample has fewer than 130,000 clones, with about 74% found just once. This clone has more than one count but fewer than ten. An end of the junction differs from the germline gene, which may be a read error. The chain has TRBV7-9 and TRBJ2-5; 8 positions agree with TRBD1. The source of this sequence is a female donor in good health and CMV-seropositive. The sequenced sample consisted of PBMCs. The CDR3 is CSSSPPTQGERETQYF. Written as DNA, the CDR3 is TGTTCCAGCAGCCCCCCCACACAGGGGGAAAGGGAGACCCAGTACTTC.